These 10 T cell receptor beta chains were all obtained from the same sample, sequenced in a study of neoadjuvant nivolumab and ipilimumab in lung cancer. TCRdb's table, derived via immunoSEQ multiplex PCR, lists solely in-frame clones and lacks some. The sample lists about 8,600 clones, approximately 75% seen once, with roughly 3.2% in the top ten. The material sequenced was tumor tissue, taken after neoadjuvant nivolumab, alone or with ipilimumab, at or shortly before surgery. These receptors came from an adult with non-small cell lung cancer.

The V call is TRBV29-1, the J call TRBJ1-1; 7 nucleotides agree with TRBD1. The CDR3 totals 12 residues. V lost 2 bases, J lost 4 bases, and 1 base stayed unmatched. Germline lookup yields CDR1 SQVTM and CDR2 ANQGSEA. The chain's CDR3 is CSVERQGTEAFF. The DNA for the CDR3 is TGCAGCGTTGAAAGACAGGGCACTGAAGCTTTCTTT.

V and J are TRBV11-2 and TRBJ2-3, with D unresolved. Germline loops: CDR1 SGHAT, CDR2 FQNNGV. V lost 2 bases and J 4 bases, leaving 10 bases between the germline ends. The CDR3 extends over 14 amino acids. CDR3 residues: CASSLQAMADTQYF. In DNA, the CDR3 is TGTGCCAGCAGCTTACAGGCTATGGCAGATACGCAGTATTTT.

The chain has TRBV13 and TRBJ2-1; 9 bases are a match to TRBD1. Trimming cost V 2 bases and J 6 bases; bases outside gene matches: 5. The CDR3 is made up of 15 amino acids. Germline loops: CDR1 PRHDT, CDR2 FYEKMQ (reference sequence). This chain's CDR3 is CASSLTGGIFNEQFF. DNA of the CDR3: TGTGCCAGCAGCTTAACAGGGGGCATTTTCAATGAGCAGTTCTTC. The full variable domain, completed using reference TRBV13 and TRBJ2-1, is AAGVIQSPRHLIKEKRETATLKCYPIPRHDTVYWYQQGPGQDPQFLISFYEKMQSDKGSIPDRFSAQQFSDYHSELNMSSLELGDSALYFCASSLTGGIFNEQFFGPGTRLTVL.

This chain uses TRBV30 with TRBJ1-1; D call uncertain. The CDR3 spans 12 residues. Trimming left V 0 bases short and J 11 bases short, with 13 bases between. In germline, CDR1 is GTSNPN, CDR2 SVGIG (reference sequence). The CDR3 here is CAWSVPPSAAFF. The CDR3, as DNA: TGTGCCTGGAGTGTACCACCTTCCGCGGCTTTCTTT.

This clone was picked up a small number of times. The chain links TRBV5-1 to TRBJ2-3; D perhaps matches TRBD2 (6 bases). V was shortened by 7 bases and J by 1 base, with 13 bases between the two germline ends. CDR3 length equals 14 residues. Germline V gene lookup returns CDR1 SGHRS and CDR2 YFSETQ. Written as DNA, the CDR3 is TGCGCCAGCCAACTAGCTATTGGCACAGATACGCAGTATTTT. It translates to CASQLAIGTDTQYF.

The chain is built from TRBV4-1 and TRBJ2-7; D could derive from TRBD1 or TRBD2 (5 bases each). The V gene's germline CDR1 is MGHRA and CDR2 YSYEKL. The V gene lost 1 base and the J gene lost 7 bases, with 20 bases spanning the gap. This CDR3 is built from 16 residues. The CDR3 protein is CASSQGRGGLLGEQYF. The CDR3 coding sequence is TGCGCCAGCAGCCAAGGAAGGGGCGGGCTTTTGGGGGAGCAGTACTTC.

The CDR3 reads CASTENSDSYNEQFF. For the CDR3, the DNA is TGTGCCAGCACCGAAAACTCGGACAGCTACAATGAGCAGTTCTTC. The chain couples TRBV6-4 to TRBJ2-1; tentatively, D is TRBD1 (6 bases). The CDR3 runs to 15 residues. Deletions cut 7 bases from V and 3 bases from J, with 16 bases between. Looked up from germline, CDR1 is MRHNA and CDR2 is SNTAGT.

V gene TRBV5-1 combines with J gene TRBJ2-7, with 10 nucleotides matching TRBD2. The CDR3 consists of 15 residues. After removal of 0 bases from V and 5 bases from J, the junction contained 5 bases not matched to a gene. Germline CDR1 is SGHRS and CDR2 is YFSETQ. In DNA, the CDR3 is TGCGCCAGCAGCTTGGCCTCTAGCGGGAGCCACGAGCAGTACTTC. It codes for CASSLASSGSHEQYF.

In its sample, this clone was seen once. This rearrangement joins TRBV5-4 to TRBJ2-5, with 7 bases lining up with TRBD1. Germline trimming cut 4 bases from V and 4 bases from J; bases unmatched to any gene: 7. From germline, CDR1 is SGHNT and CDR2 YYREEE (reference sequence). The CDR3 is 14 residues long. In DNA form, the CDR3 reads TGTGCCAGCAGCCAGACAGGGCTGAGAGAGACCCAGTACTTC. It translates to CASSQTGLRETQYF.

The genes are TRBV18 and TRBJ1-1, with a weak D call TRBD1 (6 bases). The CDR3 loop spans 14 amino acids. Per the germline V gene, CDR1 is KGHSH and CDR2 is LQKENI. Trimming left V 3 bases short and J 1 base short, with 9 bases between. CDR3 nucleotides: TGTGCCAGCTCACCGGACAGAGGGAACACTGAAGCTTTCTTT. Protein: CASSPDRGNTEAFF.